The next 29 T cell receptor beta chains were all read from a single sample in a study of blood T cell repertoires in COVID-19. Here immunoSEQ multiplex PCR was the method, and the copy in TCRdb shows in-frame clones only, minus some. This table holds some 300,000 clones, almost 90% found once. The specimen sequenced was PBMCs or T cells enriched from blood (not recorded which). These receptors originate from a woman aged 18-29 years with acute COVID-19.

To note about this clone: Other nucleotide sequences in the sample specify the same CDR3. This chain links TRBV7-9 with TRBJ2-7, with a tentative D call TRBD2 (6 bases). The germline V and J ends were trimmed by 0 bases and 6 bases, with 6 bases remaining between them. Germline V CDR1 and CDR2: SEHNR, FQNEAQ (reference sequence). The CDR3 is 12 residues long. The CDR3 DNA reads TGTGCCAGCAGCTTAGCAGCGGGCGAGCAGTACTTC. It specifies CASSLAAGEQYF.

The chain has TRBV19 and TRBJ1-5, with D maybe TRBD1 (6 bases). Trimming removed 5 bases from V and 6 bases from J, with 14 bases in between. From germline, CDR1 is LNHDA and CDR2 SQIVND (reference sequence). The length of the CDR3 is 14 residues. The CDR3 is CASSGPRGTQPQHF. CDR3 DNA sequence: TGTGCCAGTAGTGGACCCAGGGGAACTCAGCCCCAGCATTTT.

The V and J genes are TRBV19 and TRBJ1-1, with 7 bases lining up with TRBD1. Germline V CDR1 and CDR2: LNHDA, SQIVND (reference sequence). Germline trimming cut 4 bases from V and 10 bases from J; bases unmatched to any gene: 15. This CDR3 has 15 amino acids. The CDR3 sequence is CASSTQGLTPSRAFF. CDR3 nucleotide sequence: TGTGCCAGTAGTACACAGGGGCTAACACCCTCGAGAGCTTTCTTT.

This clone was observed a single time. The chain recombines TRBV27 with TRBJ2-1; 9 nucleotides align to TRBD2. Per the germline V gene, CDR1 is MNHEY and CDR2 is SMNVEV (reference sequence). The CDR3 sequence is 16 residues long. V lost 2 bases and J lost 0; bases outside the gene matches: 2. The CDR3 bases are TGTGCCAGCAGTTTAGCGGGAGGGCCCTCCTACAATGAGCAGTTCTTC. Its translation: CASSLAGGPSYNEQFF.

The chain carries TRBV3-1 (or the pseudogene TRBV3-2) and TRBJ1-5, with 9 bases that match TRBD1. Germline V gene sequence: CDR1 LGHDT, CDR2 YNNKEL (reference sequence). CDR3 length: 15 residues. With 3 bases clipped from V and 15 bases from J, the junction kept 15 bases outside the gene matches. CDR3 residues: CASSQGTGGWERRHF. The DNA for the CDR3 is TGTGCCAGCAGCCAGGGTACAGGGGGCTGGGAACGCAGGCATTTT.

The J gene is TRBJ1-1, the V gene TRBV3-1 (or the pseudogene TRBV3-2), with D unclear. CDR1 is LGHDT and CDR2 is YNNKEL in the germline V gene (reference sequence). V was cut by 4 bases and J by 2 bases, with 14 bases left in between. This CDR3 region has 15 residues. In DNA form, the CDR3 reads TGTGCCAGCAGCCCCCTGAGGGCGGGTAACACTGAAGCTTTCTTT. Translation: CASSPLRAGNTEAFF.

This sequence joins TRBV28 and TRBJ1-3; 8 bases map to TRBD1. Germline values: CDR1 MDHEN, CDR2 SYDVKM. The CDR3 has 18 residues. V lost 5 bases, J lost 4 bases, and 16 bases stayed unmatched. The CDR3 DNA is TGTGCCAGCAGTCTCGGGACAGGTCAAATCGCTCTGGGAAACACCATATATTTT. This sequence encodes CASSLGTGQIALGNTIYF. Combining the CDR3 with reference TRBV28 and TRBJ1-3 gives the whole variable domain DVKVTQSSRYLVKRTGEKVFLECVQDMDHENMFWYRQDPGLGLRLIYFSYDVKMKEKGDIPEGYSVSREKKERFSLILESASTNQTSMYLCASSLGTGQIALGNTIYFGEGSWLTVV.

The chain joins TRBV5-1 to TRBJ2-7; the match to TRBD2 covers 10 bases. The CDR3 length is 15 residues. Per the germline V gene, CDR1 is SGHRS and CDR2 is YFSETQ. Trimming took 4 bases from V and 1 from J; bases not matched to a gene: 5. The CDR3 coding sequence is TGCGCCAGCAGCCCTTTAGCGGGGGGATCCTACGAGCAGTACTTC. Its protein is CASSPLAGGSYEQYF.

CDR3 residues: CASSDPQGNYGYTF. CDR3 sequence (DNA): TGTGCCAGCAGTGATCCCCAGGGGAACTATGGCTACACCTTC. The gene calls are TRBV25-1 and TRBJ1-2; tentatively, D is TRBD1 (6 bases). Germline V gene lookup returns CDR1 MGHDK and CDR2 SYGVNS. V was trimmed by 3 bases and J by 2 bases, leaving 10 bases between them. This CDR3 is 14 amino acids long.

The CDR3 spells CASSATGLAGDEQYF. DNA of the CDR3: TGTGCCAGCAGCGCAACGGGACTAGCGGGAGACGAGCAGTACTTC. The chain is built from TRBV7-6 and TRBJ2-7; 14 positions agree with TRBD2. The CDR3 spans 15 residues. Losses at the gene ends were 5 bases for V and 5 bases for J; bases not matched to a gene: 5. CDR1 is SGHVS and CDR2 is FNYEAQ in the germline V gene.

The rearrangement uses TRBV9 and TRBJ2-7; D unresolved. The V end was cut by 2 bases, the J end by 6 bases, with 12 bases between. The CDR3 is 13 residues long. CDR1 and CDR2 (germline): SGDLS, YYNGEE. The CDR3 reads CASSVSSSGEQYF. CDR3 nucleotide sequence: TGTGCCAGCAGCGTGAGTTCTAGTGGCGAGCAGTACTTC.

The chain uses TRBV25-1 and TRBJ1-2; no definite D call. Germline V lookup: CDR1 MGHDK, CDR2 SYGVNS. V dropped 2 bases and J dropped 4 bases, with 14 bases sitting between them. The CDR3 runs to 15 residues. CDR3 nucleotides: TGTGCCAGCAGTGAAGATCCCGGCGGTGTCTATGGCTACACCTTC. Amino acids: CASSEDPGGVYGYTF.

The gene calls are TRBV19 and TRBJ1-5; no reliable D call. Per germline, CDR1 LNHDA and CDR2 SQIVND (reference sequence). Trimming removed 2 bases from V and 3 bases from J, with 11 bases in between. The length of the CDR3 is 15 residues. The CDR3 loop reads CASSIRGVYNQPQHF. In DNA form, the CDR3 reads TGTGCCAGTAGTATACGGGGAGTGTACAATCAGCCCCAGCATTTT. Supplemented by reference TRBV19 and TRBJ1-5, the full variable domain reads DGGITQSPKYLFRKEGQNVTLSCEQNLNHDAMYWYRQDPGQGLRLIYYSQIVNDFQKGDIAEGYSVSREKKESFPLTVTSAQKNPTAFYLCASSIRGVYNQPQHFGDGTRLSIL.

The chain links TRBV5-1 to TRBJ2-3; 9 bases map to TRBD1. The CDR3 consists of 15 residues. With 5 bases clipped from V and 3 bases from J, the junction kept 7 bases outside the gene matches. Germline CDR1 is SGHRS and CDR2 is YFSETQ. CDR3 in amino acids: CASSRRDRETDTQYF. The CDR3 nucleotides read TGCGCCAGCAGTCGCCGGGACAGGGAGACAGATACGCAGTATTTT.

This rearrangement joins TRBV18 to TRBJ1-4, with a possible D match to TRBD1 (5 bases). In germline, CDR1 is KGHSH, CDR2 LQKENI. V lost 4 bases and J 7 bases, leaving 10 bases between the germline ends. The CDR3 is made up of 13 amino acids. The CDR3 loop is CASSRGRGEKLFF. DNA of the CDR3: TGTGCCAGCTCACGAGGAAGGGGTGAAAAACTGTTTTTT.

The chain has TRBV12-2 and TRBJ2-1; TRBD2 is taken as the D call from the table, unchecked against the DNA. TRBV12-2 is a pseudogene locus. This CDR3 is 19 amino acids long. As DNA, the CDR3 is TGTGCAAGTCGCCGAAGTCTACGTAGCGAGACCAGCTCCTACAATGAGCAGTTCTTC. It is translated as CASRRSLRSETSSYNEQFF.

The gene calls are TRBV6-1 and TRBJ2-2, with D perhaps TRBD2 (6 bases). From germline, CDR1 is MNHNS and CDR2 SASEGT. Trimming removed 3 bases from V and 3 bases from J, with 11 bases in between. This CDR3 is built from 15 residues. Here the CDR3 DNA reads TGTGCCAGCAGTGATGTTAGCGGTTACACCGGGGAGCTGTTTTTT. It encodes CASSDVSGYTGELFF.

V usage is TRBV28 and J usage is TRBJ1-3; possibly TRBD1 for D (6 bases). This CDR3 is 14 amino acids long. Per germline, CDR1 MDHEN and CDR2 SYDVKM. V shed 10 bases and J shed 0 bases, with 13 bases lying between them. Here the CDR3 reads CATRDIISGNTIYF. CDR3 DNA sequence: TGTGCCACCCGGGACATCATCTCTGGAAACACCATATATTTT.

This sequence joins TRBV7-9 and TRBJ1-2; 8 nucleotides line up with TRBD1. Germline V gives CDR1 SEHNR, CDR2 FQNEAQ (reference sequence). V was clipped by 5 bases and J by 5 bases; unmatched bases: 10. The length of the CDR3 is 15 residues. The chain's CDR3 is CASSVGGQGGYGYTF. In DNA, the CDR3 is TGTGCCAGCAGCGTAGGAGGACAGGGAGGTTATGGCTACACCTTC.

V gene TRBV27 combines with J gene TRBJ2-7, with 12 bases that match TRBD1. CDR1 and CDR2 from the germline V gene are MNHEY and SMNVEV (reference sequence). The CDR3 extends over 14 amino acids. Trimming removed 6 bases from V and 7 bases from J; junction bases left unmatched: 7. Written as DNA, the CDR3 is TGTGCCAGCAGGCCGGGACAGGGGGCGCGGGAGCAGTACTTC. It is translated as CASRPGQGAREQYF.

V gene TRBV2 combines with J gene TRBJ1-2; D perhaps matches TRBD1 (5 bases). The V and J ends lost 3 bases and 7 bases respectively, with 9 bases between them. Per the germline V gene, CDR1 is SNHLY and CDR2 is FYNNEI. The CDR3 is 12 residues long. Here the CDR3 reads CASSDGGAGYTF. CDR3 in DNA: TGTGCCAGCAGTGATGGAGGGGCTGGCTACACCTTC.

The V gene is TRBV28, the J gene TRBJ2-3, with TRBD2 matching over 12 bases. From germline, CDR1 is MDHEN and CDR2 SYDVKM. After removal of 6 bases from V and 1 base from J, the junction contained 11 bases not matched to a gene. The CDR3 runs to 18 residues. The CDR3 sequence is CASSRIYGLAGRTDTQYF. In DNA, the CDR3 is TGTGCCAGCAGCCGGATATATGGACTAGCGGGGCGCACAGATACGCAGTATTTT.

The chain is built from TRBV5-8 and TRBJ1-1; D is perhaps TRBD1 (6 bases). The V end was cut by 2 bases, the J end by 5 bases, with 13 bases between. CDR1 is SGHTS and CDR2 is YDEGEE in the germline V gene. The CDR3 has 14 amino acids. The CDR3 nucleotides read TGTGCCAGCAGCTTCTGGACAGAGGGAACTGAAGCTTTCTTT. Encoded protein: CASSFWTEGTEAFF. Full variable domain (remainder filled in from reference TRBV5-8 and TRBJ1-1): EAGVTQSPTHLIKTRGQQATLRCSPISGHTSVYWYQQALGLGLQFLLWYDEGEERNRGNFPPRFSGRQFPNYSSELNVNALELEDSALYLCASSFWTEGTEAFFGQGTRLTVV.

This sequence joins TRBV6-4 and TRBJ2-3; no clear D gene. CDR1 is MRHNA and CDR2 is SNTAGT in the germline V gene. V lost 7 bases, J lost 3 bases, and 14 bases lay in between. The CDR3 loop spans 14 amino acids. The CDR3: CASKSDQETDTQYF. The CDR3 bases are TGTGCCAGCAAAAGCGACCAAGAGACAGATACGCAGTATTTT.

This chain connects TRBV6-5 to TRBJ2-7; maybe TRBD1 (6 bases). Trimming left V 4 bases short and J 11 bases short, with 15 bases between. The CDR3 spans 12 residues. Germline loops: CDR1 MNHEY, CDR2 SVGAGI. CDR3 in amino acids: CASSLTGEGEYF. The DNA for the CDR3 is TGTGCCAGCAGTTTGACAGGTGAAGGAGAGTACTTC.

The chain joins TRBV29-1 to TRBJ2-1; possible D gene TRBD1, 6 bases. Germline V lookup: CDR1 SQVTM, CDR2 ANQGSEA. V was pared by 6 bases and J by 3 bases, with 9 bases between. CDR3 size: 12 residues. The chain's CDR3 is CSVQGNYNEQFF. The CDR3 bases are TGCAGCGTCCAGGGGAACTACAATGAGCAGTTCTTC.

CDR3 DNA: TGTGCCAGCAGCCAGAGACAACAGCTGTATGGCTACACCTTC. It encodes CASSQRQQLYGYTF. The rearrangement uses TRBV3-1 (or the pseudogene TRBV3-2) and TRBJ1-2; D remains ambiguous. Germline V gene lookup returns CDR1 LGHDT and CDR2 YNNKEL (reference sequence). The CDR3 is made up of 14 amino acids. Trimming cost V 3 bases and J 5 bases, with 13 bases left between them.

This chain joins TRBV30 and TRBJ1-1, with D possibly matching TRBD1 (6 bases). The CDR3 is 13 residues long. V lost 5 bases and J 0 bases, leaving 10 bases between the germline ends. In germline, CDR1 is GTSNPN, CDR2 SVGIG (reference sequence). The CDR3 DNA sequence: TGTGCCTGGCTCAGGGGCATGAACACTGAAGCTTTCTTT. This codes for CAWLRGMNTEAFF.

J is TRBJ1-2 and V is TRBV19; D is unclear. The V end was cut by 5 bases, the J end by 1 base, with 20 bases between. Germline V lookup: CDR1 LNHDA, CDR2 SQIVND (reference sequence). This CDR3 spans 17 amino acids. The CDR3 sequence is CASSDLLGSGVNYGYTF. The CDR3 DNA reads TGTGCCAGTAGTGACCTGCTGGGGAGTGGGGTTAACTATGGCTACACCTTC.